These 21 T cell receptor beta chains came from one sample sequenced in a study of cytomegalovirus exposure and HLA in healthy donors (dated by TCRdb to 2015 to 2018). Library construction relied on the immunoSEQ multiplex PCR assay. For the multiplex PCR, a mixture combining 60 forward primers for TCR Vbeta segments and 13 reverse primers for TCR Jbeta segments was used. In TCRdb, the immuneACCESS table is reduced to in-frame sequences with V and J assigned. These tables do not hold every clone; where another copy was compared, an unresolved V gene accounts for under half, and the others remain unexplained. The sample yields 200,000 to 250,000 clones; over 65% were counted once. Roughly 2.5% of the sample belongs to the ten largest clones. Sequenced material: PBMCs. These receptors all stem from a woman in her sixties in good health and CMV-seropositive.

As DNA, the CDR3 is TGTGCCAGCAGTGATTATGCGGCCTTCTCTAGCAATGAGCAGTTCTTC. Protein: CASSDYAAFSSNEQFF. The chain employs TRBV6-1 and TRBJ2-1; D gene unclear. Trimming took 3 bases from V and 6 from J, leaving 18 bases between them. The CDR3 loop spans 16 amino acids. Germline V lookup: CDR1 MNHNS, CDR2 SASEGT.

The chain is built from TRBV19 and TRBJ1-1; possible D gene TRBD1, 5 bases. CDR1 and CDR2 (germline): LNHDA, SQIVND (reference sequence). This CDR3 spans 14 amino acids. Trimming removed 6 bases at V and 5 bases at J, with 16 bases between. The CDR3 here is CASRVRGGSTEAFF. In nucleotides, the CDR3 is TGTGCCAGTAGGGTTAGGGGCGGTTCGACTGAAGCTTTCTTT.

The chain uses TRBV19 and TRBJ1-5, with 9 bases aligning to TRBD1. CDR3 length equals 15 residues. The germline V gene encodes CDR1 LNHDA and CDR2 SQIVND (reference sequence). V lost 7 bases and J lost 2; bases outside the gene matches: 6. This chain's CDR3 is CASTPGQGGNQPQHF. The CDR3 DNA follows: TGTGCCAGTACCCCGGGACAGGGTGGCAATCAGCCCCAGCATTTT.

The chain has TRBV11-3 and TRBJ2-5; D is perhaps TRBD2 (6 bases). Germline values: CDR1 SGHNT, CDR2 YENEEA. V dropped 5 bases and J dropped 5 bases, with 15 bases sitting between them. This CDR3 spans 14 amino acids. The CDR3 reads CASSPRSGGETQYF. The DNA for the CDR3 is TGTGCCAGCAGCCCGAGATCTGGGGGGGAGACCCAGTACTTC.

The chain uses TRBV7-2 and TRBJ1-2, with D tentatively TRBD1 (6 bases). Germline V lookup: CDR1 SGHTA, CDR2 FQGNSA. With 0 bases removed from V and 6 bases from J, the gap between germline ends came to 8 bases. This CDR3 is built from 13 residues. The CDR3 reads CASSLAQGNGYTF. In DNA, the CDR3 is TGTGCCAGCAGCTTAGCACAGGGAAATGGCTACACCTTC.

The chain recombines TRBV19 with TRBJ2-7; TRBD1 matches at 7 bases. Germline lookup yields CDR1 LNHDA and CDR2 SQIVND (reference sequence). With V trimmed by 9 bases and J by 3 bases, 8 bases remained unmatched. The CDR3 runs 13 residues. In nucleotides, the CDR3 is TGTGCCAGCCTGGACAGGAGGAACTACGAGCAGTACTTC. Translation gives CASLDRRNYEQYF.

The chain employs TRBV7-3 and TRBJ2-5; 11 bases fit TRBD1. The DNA end favors TRBJ2-7, so the J call may be wrong. Germline V lookup: CDR1 SGHTA, CDR2 FQGTGA. The CDR3 is 14 amino acids. CDR3 sequence reads: CASSLGQGAYEQYF. CDR3 DNA sequence: TGTGCCAGCAGCCTTGGACAGGGGGCTTACGAGCAGTACTTC.

This clone has only one observation. The chain is built from TRBV5-5 and TRBJ1-2; D is undetermined. Deletions cut 0 bases from V and 2 bases from J, with 5 bases between. The germline gives CDR1 SGHKS, CDR2 YYEKEE (reference sequence). This CDR3 has 13 residues. Written as DNA, the CDR3 is TGTGCCAGCAGCTTGGTGCAGAACTATGGCTACACCTTC. Protein: CASSLVQNYGYTF.

This clone showed up just a few times. Other DNA sequences in the sample encode the same CDR3. The chain has TRBV2 and TRBJ1-2; 10 bases are a match to TRBD1. V trimming: 4 bases; J trimming: 6 bases; junction bases outside the gene matches: 5. Per germline, CDR1 SNHLY and CDR2 FYNNEI. The CDR3 contains 14 residues. The CDR3 DNA reads TGTGCCAGCAGTGTTGAGGGACAGGGGAATGGCTACACCTTC. It yields the protein CASSVEGQGNGYTF.

The V call is TRBV5-1, the J call TRBJ2-5; D perhaps matches TRBD1 (6 bases). Judging by the DNA end, TRBJ2-7 fits better; the J call may be wrong. The germline gives CDR1 SGHRS, CDR2 YFSETQ. The CDR3 spans 13 residues. For the CDR3, the DNA is TGCGCCAGCAGCTTCACAGGGTCCTACGAGCAGTACTTC. Its translation is CASSFTGSYEQYF.

This chain links TRBV7-9 with TRBJ2-6; no clear D. V shed 1 base and J shed 0 bases, with 4 bases lying between them. The CDR3 is 15 residues long. Germline V CDR1 and CDR2: SEHNR, FQNEAQ (reference sequence). CDR3 bases: TGTGCCAGCAGCTTAGTTAGCTCTGGGGCCAACGTCCTGACTTTC. Protein: CASSLVSSGANVLTF.

In its sample, this clone was seen once. J is TRBJ2-1 and V is TRBV9; 7 positions agree with TRBD2. Unmatched junction bases numbered 13, after V lost 4 bases and J lost 3 bases. Germline V gene lookup returns CDR1 SGDLS and CDR2 YYNGEE. The CDR3 sequence is 17 residues long. CDR3 loop: CASSPRGDPSGYNEQFF. In nucleotides, the CDR3 is TGTGCCAGCAGCCCCCGAGGTGATCCTAGCGGCTACAATGAGCAGTTCTTC.

The rearrangement joins TRBV5-1 to TRBJ2-3; tentative D call: TRBD2 (6 bases). This CDR3 is 14 amino acids long. V was shortened by 6 bases and J by 2 bases, with 13 bases between the two germline ends. Per the germline V gene, CDR1 is SGHRS and CDR2 is YFSETQ. This CDR3 reads CASNFGRVTDTQYF. The CDR3 nucleotides are TGCGCCAGCAATTTCGGGAGAGTCACAGATACGCAGTATTTT.

This rearrangement joins TRBV10-3 to TRBJ2-7, with a possible D match to TRBD1 (6 bases). The CDR3 loop spans 14 amino acids. CDR1 ENHRY and CDR2 SYGVKD come from the germline V gene. Trimming pared 8 bases from V and 5 bases from J, leaving 19 bases between. The CDR3 DNA reads TGTGCCATCCGCGGCAGGGGAAGTTTGGACGAGCAGTACTTC. It specifies CAIRGRGSLDEQYF.

The rearrangement links TRBV4-2 to TRBJ1-3; a possible D gene is TRBD1 (6 bases). The CDR3 is 18 amino acids. Per the germline V gene, CDR1 is LGHNA and CDR2 is YNFKEQ. V was cut by 2 bases and J by 1 base, with 18 bases left in between. CDR3 protein: CASSQHTGLWESGNTIYF. CDR3 bases: TGTGCCAGCAGCCAACACACAGGGTTATGGGAATCTGGAAACACCATATATTTT.

Notes on this clone: The same CDR3 also results from other DNA sequences found in this sample. The rearrangement links TRBV7-2 to TRBJ2-5; 9 bases align to TRBD2. The CDR3 contains 14 residues. Trimming took 3 bases from V and 4 from J; bases not matched to a gene: 3. Germline V gene lookup returns CDR1 SGHTA and CDR2 FQGNSA. CDR3 sequence: CASSFSGGGETQYF. CDR3 in DNA: TGTGCCAGCAGCTTTAGCGGGGGAGGAGAGACCCAGTACTTC.

V is TRBV5-1 and J is TRBJ2-7; D possibly corresponds to TRBD1 (7 bases). Germline lookup yields CDR1 SGHRS and CDR2 YFSETQ. Trimming took off 0 bases at V and 7 bases at J, with 11 bases between the two ends. The CDR3 has 13 residues. CDR3 coding DNA: TGCGCCAGCAGCTTGGCCCCAGGGGGGGAGCAGTACTTC. This translates into CASSLAPGGEQYF.

The chain recombines TRBV11-2 with TRBJ2-5; D is unresolved. CDR3 size: 15 residues. Trimming shortened V by 1 base and J by 2 bases, and 11 bases separated the two germline ends. CDR1 SGHAT and CDR2 FQNNGV come from the germline V gene. Written as DNA, the CDR3 is TGTGCCAGCAGCTTAGTACTGACAAGACAAGAGACCCAGTACTTC. Encoded protein: CASSLVLTRQETQYF.

This clone came up once. The chain uses TRBV5-1 and TRBJ1-1, with D uncertain. With 0 bases removed from V and 5 bases from J, the gap between germline ends came to 14 bases. There are 15 residues in the CDR3. Germline CDR1 is SGHRS and CDR2 is YFSETQ. CDR3 DNA sequence: TGCGCCAGCAGCTTGGTCCCAGAAGCGGGTACTGAAGCTTTCTTT. It encodes CASSLVPEAGTEAFF.

The chain recombines TRBV25-1 with TRBJ1-4; tentatively, D is TRBD1 (5 bases). CDR1 MGHDK and CDR2 SYGVNS come from the germline V gene. CDR3 size: 14 residues. With 4 bases removed from V and 2 bases from J, the gap between germline ends came to 8 bases. In DNA form, the CDR3 reads TGTGCCAGCAGTGGTGGGGCGACTAATGAAAAACTGTTTTTT. Translating gives CASSGGATNEKLFF.

This clone was counted a few times. The rearrangement links TRBV5-1 to TRBJ2-3, with 10 bases fitting TRBD1. The CDR3 extends over 17 amino acids. Per the germline V gene, CDR1 is SGHRS and CDR2 is YFSETQ. The ends lost 0 bases at V and 1 base at J; junction bases unmatched: 5. The CDR3 nucleotides are TGCGCCAGCAGCTTGGATGGGACAGGGGTAGGCACAGATACGCAGTATTTT. As protein: CASSLDGTGVGTDTQYF.